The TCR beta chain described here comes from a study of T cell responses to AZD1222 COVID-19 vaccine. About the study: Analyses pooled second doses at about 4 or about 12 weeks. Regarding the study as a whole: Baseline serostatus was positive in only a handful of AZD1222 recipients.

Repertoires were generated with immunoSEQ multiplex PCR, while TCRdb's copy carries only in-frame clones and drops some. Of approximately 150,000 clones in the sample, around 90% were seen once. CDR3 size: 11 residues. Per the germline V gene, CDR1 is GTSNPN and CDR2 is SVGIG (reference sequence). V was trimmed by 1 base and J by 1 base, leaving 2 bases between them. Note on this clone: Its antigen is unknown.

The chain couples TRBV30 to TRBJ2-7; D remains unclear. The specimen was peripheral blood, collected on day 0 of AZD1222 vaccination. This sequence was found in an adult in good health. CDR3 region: CAWSDSYEQYF. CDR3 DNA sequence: TGTGCCTGGAGTGATTCCTACGAGCAGTACTTC.